A single sample is the source of the 25 T cell receptor beta chains below, sequenced in a study of T cells in Graves' hyperthyroidism and ophthalmopathy. It was RNA transcripts that yielded the amplified TCR beta CDR3 regions. With the HTBI primer set, the TCR CDR3 went through a first round of RT-PCR. From the multiplex PCR reads, TCRdb called clonotypes with MiXCR, one entry per CDR3 protein. Of about half a million distinct CDR3 sequences listed, nearly 20% are singletons. The specimen sequenced was blood. The receptors stem from a man aged 35 to 55 with Graves' ophthalmopathy.

The sample holds a few counts of this clonotype. The J gene is TRBJ2-5, the V gene TRBV28, with TRBD2 identical over 14 bases. CDR1 and CDR2 from the germline V gene are MDHEN and SYDVKM. V shed 8 bases and J 3 bases; nucleotides not matched to a gene: 14. The CDR3 covers 18 residues. The CDR3, as DNA: TGTGCCAGCTTTCCGGGACTAGCGGGAGCCGGAGCGAAAGAGACCCAGTACTTC. It translates to CASFPGLAGAGAKETQYF.

This clonotype has a count of ten or more. The V gene is TRBV2, the J gene TRBJ1-2; D is possibly TRBD1 (5 bases). CDR3 length: 15 amino acids. V lost 5 bases to trimming and J lost 3 bases, with 16 bases between them. CDR1 and CDR2 (germline): SNHLY, FYNNEI. The CDR3 coding sequence is TGTGCCAGCAGTTCCGTTCGGGCAGGGTACTATGGCTACACCTTC. This translates into CASSSVRAGYYGYTF. Based on the CDR3 plus reference TRBV2 and TRBJ1-2, the full variable domain is EPEVTQTPSHQVTQMGQEVILRCVPISNHLYFYWYRQILGQKVEFLVSFYNNEISEKSEIFDDQFSVERPDGSNFTLKIRSTKLEDSAMYFCASSSVRAGYYGYTFGSGTRLTVV.

This clonotype came up a few times. The chain employs TRBV28 and TRBJ1-6; tentative D call: TRBD1 (5 bases). The CDR3 covers 14 residues. Germline lookup yields CDR1 MDHEN and CDR2 SYDVKM. Between the trimmed V and J ends, which lost 5 bases and 9 bases, there was a span of 14 bases. DNA for the CDR3: TGTGCCAGCAGTCCAGCGCGGGGGTCTTCACCCCTCCACTTT. Translating gives CASSPARGSSPLHF.

This clonotype was counted at least ten times. The V gene is TRBV11-2, the J gene TRBJ2-1, with D uncertain. This CDR3 region has 13 residues. V lost 8 bases and J 7 bases, leaving 15 bases between the germline ends. Germline V gives CDR1 SGHAT, CDR2 FQNNGV. As DNA, the CDR3 is TGTGCCAGCTCCCCTCACCCACTAAATGAGCAGTTCTTC. This translates into CASSPHPLNEQFF.

This clonotype was picked up many times. One junction end disagrees with the germline gene, perhaps due to a read error. The chain links TRBV7-9 to TRBJ2-5; no firm D call. Looked up from germline, CDR1 is SEHNR and CDR2 is FQNEAQ (reference sequence). This CDR3 comprises 13 residues. This CDR3 is CASSLGNQETQYF. DNA of the CDR3: TGCGCCAGCAGCTTGGGGAACCAAGAGACCCAGTACTTC.

This chain links TRBV12-3 or TRBV12-4 with TRBJ2-1; the match to TRBD1 covers 8 bases. V gave up 5 bases and J gave up 5 bases; unmatched junction bases: 5. The CDR3 spans 14 residues. The CDR3 region is CASSIRTGNNEQFF. As DNA, the CDR3 is TGTGCCAGCAGTATTAGGACAGGGAACAATGAGCAGTTCTTC.

This clonotype was counted many times. The CDR3 loop reads CASSRGVNTEAFF. CDR3 DNA sequence: TGTGCCAGCAGCAGGGGTGTGAACACTGAAGCTTTCTTT. The V gene is TRBV5-6, the J gene TRBJ1-1; a possible D gene is TRBD1 (5 bases). This CDR3 spans 13 amino acids. The germline V and J ends were trimmed by 4 bases and 0 bases, with 7 bases remaining between them. Looked up from germline, CDR1 is SGHDT and CDR2 is YYEEEE.

The table lists this clonotype with many counts. The chain has TRBV28 and TRBJ2-1, with TRBD1 matching over 7 bases. V gave up 1 base and J gave up 4 bases; unmatched junction bases: 7. The CDR3 is made up of 16 amino acids. Germline CDR1 is MDHEN and CDR2 is SYDVKM. The CDR3 spells CASSLFRQGGYNEQFF. The DNA of the CDR3 is TGTGCCAGCAGTTTATTCCGACAGGGTGGTTACAATGAGCAGTTCTTC.

This clonotype was counted many times. This chain joins TRBV2 and TRBJ1-3; D gene uncertain. CDR3 size: 13 residues. Germline-derived CDR1 and CDR2 are SNHLY and FYNNEI. Trimming left V 5 bases short and J 3 bases short, with 8 bases between. CDR3 in DNA: TGTGCCAGCAGTCGGTCCATTGGAAACACCATATATTTT. Translation gives CASSRSIGNTIYF.

This clonotype was observed at least ten times. The chain joins TRBV28 to TRBJ2-3; the D gene is possibly TRBD2 (6 bases). Germline values: CDR1 MDHEN, CDR2 SYDVKM. The CDR3 has 16 residues. V shed 4 bases and J shed 1 base, with 15 bases lying between them. In DNA, the CDR3 is TGTGCCAGCAGTTCAGCGGGCCGCCATCGCACAGATACGCAGTATTTT. Translating gives CASSSAGRHRTDTQYF.

At least ten counts were recorded for this clonotype. The chain combines TRBV2 with TRBJ1-1, with D perhaps matching TRBD1 (6 bases). The CDR3 runs to 13 residues. CDR1 and CDR2 from the germline V gene are SNHLY and FYNNEI. V was trimmed by 7 bases and J by 0 bases, leaving 9 bases between them. CDR3 loop: CASKDSLNTEAFF. The DNA of the CDR3 is TGTGCCAGCAAGGACAGCTTGAACACTGAAGCTTTCTTT.

As for this clonotype: A much larger clone differs by one base, so this may be a read error. This chain links TRBV3-1 with TRBJ2-1; D is perhaps TRBD1 or TRBD2 (6 bases each). The assigned J gene may be wrong: the sequence end matches TRBJ2-7 better. The length of the CDR3 is 15 residues. The germline V gene has CDR1 LGHDT and CDR2 YNNKEL (reference sequence). This CDR3 reads CASSTFGGPYNEQYF. CDR3 coding DNA: TGTGCCAGCAGCACCTTCGGGGGCCCCTACAATGAGCAGTACTTC.

CDR3 amino acids: CASSPVKTGQETQYF. The CDR3 nucleotides are TGTGCCAGCTCACCAGTGAAGACAGGACAAGAGACCCAGTACTTC. V is TRBV18 and J is TRBJ2-5; maybe TRBD1 (6 bases). The CDR3 has 15 residues. V gave up 2 bases and J gave up 2 bases, with 12 bases separating them. Germline assignment: CDR1 KGHSH and CDR2 LQKENI.

This clonotype appeared a few times. The chain uses TRBV6-5 and TRBJ1-4; D is unclear. This CDR3 is 15 amino acids long. The V gene lost 2 bases and the J gene lost 4 bases, with 11 bases spanning the gap. Germline CDR1 and CDR2: MNHEY and SVGAGI. CDR3 in DNA: TGTGCCAGCAGTTACGGGGAGGACGGTAATGAAAAACTGTTTTTT. Its protein product is CASSYGEDGNEKLFF.

This clonotype has just a few counts. The chain couples TRBV5-1 to TRBJ1-2, with 8 bases aligning to TRBD1. Trimming at V came to 4 bases and at J to 7 bases, leaving 9 bases not matched to a gene. This CDR3 contains 14 residues. The germline V gene has CDR1 SGHRS and CDR2 YFSETQ. Here the CDR3 DNA reads TGCGCCAGCAGCACCGGACAGGGATGGGGTGGCTACACCTTC. It yields the protein CASSTGQGWGGYTF.

This clonotype was seen a handful of times. This rearrangement joins TRBV6-1 to TRBJ2-7; D is possibly TRBD2 (5 bases). The CDR3 covers 13 residues. Germline CDR1 reads MNHNS; CDR2 reads SASEGT. The ends were cut back, 6 bases at V and 7 bases at J, with 16 bases in the middle. CDR3 coding DNA: TGTGCCAGCAGCAAAGACCCGGGAAGAGAGCAGTACTTC. It encodes CASSKDPGREQYF.

The V call is TRBV11-2, the J call TRBJ1-1; D unclear. Germline CDR1 and CDR2: SGHAT and FQNNGV. The CDR3 loop spans 14 amino acids. Between the trimmed V and J ends, which lost 1 base and 0 bases, there was a span of 6 bases. The chain's CDR3 is CASSLAHMNTEAFF. The CDR3 DNA is TGTGCCAGCAGCTTAGCCCACATGAACACTGAAGCTTTCTTT.

The CDR3 spells CASSSLLSATEAFF. The CDR3 region has the DNA TGTGCCAGCAGCAGCCTTCTTTCGGCTACTGAAGCTTTCTTT. The chain is built from TRBV7-9 and TRBJ1-1; no definite D call. Trimming took off 5 bases at V and 5 bases at J, with 15 bases between the two ends. CDR1 is SEHNR and CDR2 is FQNEAQ in the germline V gene (reference sequence). The CDR3 loop spans 14 amino acids.

This clonotype was counted many times. The CDR3: CALAPGTGMGANVLTF. The DNA for the CDR3 is TGTGCCCTTGCTCCCGGGACAGGAATGGGGGCCAACGTCCTGACTTTC. This chain links TRBV10-3 with TRBJ2-6; TRBD1 matches 8 bases. The germline CDR1 and CDR2 sequences are ENHRY and SYGVKD. CDR3 size: 16 residues. The J segment lost 4 bases and the V segment lost 11 bases, leaving 13 bases of the junction unmatched.

This clonotype appeared once. The V gene is TRBV4-2, the J gene TRBJ2-7; TRBD1 might be the D (7 bases). Germline V gene sequence: CDR1 LGHNA, CDR2 YNFKEQ. CDR3 length equals 16 residues. Trimming took 3 bases from V and 2 from J, leaving 17 bases between them. CDR3 residues: CASSHISGGQPYEQYF. The DNA for the CDR3 is TGTGCCAGCAGCCATATCTCCGGGGGACAGCCCTACGAGCAGTACTTC.

J is TRBJ2-5 and V is TRBV5-1, with D possibly TRBD2 on 6 matching bases. The CDR3 length is 13 residues. Trimming took off 5 bases at V and 2 bases at J, with 10 bases between the two ends. Germline V gene sequence: CDR1 SGHRS, CDR2 YFSETQ. The CDR3 region has the DNA TGCGCCAGCAGAATAGCGGTTCAAGAGACCCAGTACTTC. Its translation: CASRIAVQETQYF.

This clonotype occurred many times. The genes are TRBV2 and TRBJ2-1, with D perhaps matching TRBD1 (5 bases). Germline V CDR1 and CDR2: SNHLY, FYNNEI. Trimming cost V 6 bases and J 7 bases, with 13 bases left between them. The CDR3 runs 13 residues. CDR3 coding DNA: TGTGCCAGCAGGGACCGACAGCTTAATGAGCAGTTCTTC. Encoded protein: CASRDRQLNEQFF. The variable domain in full, with the rest retrieved from reference TRBV2 and TRBJ2-1, is EPEVTQTPSHQVTQMGQEVILRCVPISNHLYFYWYRQILGQKVEFLVSFYNNEISEKSEIFDDQFSVERPDGSNFTLKIRSTKLEDSAMYFCASRDRQLNEQFFGPGTRLTVL.

This clonotype was seen more than once but under ten times. This chain joins TRBV24-1 and TRBJ2-3; 8 bases fit TRBD1. After removal of 2 bases from V and 2 bases from J, the junction contained 5 bases not matched to a gene. The germline gives CDR1 KGHDR, CDR2 SFDVKD. CDR3 length: 16 amino acids. The CDR3 DNA follows: TGTGCCACCAGTGATTCTACAGGGGGAATCACAGATACGCAGTATTTT. It translates to CATSDSTGGITDTQYF.

The V gene is TRBV27, the J gene TRBJ2-1; D assignment may be TRBD1 or TRBD2 (5 bases each). This CDR3 is built from 13 residues. The germline V and J ends were trimmed by 3 bases and 7 bases, with 10 bases remaining between them. Germline V CDR1 and CDR2: MNHEY, SMNVEV (reference sequence). In nucleotides, the CDR3 is TGTGCCAGCAGTTTTGGGGACCTGAATGAGCAGTTCTTC. Protein sequence: CASSFGDLNEQFF.

This chain joins TRBV3-1 and TRBJ2-7, with D uncertain. CDR1 and CDR2 (germline): LGHDT, YNNKEL (reference sequence). The CDR3 contains 15 residues. V was pared by 3 bases and J by 2 bases, with 14 bases between. The CDR3 nucleotides read TGTGCCAGCAGCCAGGATACTGGGTATACCTACGAGCAGTACTTC. Protein product: CASSQDTGYTYEQYF.